Described below is a single TCR beta chain sequence and its context. Its antigen is unknown. These data are taken from a study of OX40 agonist ivuxolimab in advanced cancers. For the study at large: Males comprised approximately 81% of the group, whose mean age was roughly 60 years (range about 20 to 85).

Here immunoSEQ multiplex PCR was the method, and the copy in TCRdb shows in-frame clones only, minus some. This sample has about 44,000 clones, with roughly 94% found just once. This CDR3 contains 15 residues. The V gene's germline CDR1 is SGDLS and CDR2 YYNGEE. V shed 1 base, J shed 4 bases, and the junction held 4 bases outside the gene matches. Broader study findings: At 0.1 to 3.0 mg/kg, CD4+ and CD8+ blood T cells expanded clonally by week 6.

The receptor comes from an adult with an advanced solid tumor such as melanoma, head and neck, liver or kidney cancer. The sample here was CD4+ or CD8+ T cells sorted from blood, taken in a trial of the OX40 agonist ivuxolimab. The chain links TRBV9 to TRBJ2-3, with TRBD1 matching over 9 bases. CDR3 sequence reads: CASSVQGTGSDTQYF. As DNA, the CDR3 is TGTGCCAGCAGCGTACAGGGGACAGGGTCAGATACGCAGTATTTT.